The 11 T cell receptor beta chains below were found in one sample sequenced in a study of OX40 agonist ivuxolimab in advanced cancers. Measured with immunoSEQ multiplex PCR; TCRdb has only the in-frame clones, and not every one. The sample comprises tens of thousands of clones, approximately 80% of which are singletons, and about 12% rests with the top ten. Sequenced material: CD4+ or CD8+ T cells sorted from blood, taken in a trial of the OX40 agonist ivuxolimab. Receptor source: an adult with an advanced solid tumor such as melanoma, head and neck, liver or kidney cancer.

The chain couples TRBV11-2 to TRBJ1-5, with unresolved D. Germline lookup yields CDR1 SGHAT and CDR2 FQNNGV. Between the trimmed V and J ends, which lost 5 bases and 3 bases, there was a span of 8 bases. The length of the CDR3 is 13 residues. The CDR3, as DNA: TGTGCCAGCAGCCCAGGAATCAATCAGCCCCAGCATTTT. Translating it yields CASSPGINQPQHF.

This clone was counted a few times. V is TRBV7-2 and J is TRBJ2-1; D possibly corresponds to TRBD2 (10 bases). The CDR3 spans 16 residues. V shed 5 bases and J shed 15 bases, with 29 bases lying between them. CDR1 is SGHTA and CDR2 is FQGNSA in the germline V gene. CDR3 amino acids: CASSPNRGLAGEVRFF. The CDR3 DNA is TGTGCCAGCAGCCCGAACAGGGGGCTAGCGGGAGAAGTAAGGTTCTTC. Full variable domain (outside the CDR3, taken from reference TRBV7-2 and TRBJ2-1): GAGVSQSPSNKVTEKGKDVELRCDPISGHTALYWYRQSLGQGLEFLIYFQGNSAPDKSGLPSDRFSAERTGGSVSTLTIQRTQQEDSAVYLCASSPNRGLAGEVRFFGPGTRLTVL.

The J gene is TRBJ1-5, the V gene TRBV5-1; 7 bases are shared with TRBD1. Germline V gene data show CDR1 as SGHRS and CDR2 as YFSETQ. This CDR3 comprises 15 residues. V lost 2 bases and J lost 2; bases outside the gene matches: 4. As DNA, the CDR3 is TGCGCCAGCAGCTTCGGGACAGAAGGCAATCAGCCCCAGCATTTT. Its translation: CASSFGTEGNQPQHF.

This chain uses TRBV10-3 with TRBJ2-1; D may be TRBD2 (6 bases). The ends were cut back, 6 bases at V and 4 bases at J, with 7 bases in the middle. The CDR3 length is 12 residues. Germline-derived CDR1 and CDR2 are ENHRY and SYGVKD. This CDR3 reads CAISGTYNEQFF. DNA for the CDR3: TGTGCCATCAGCGGGACTTACAATGAGCAGTTCTTC.

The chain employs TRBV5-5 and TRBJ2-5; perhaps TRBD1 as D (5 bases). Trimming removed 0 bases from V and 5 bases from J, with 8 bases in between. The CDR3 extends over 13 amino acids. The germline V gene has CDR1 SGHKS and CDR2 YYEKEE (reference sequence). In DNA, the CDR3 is TGTGCCAGCAGCTTGGGGGCAGGGGAGACCCAGTACTTC. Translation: CASSLGAGETQYF.

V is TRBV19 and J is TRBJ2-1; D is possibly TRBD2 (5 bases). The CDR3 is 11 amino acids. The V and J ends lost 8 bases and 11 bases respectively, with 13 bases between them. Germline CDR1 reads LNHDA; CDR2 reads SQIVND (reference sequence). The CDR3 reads CASLSGLKQFF. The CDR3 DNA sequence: TGTGCCAGTCTCAGCGGCCTTAAGCAGTTCTTC.

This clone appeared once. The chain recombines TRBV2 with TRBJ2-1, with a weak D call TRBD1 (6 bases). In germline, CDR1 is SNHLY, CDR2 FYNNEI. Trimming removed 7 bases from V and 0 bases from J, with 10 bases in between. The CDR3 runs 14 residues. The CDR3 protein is CASKADSSYNEQFF. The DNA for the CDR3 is TGTGCCAGCAAGGCGGACAGCTCCTACAATGAGCAGTTCTTC. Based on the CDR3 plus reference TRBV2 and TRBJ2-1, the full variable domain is EPEVTQTPSHQVTQMGQEVILRCVPISNHLYFYWYRQILGQKVEFLVSFYNNEISEKSEIFDDQFSVERPDGSNFTLKIRSTKLEDSAMYFCASKADSSYNEQFFGPGTRLTVL.

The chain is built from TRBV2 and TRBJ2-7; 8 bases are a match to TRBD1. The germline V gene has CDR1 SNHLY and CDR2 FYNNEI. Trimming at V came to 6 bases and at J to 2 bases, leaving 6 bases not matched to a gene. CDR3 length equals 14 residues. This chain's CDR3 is CASRGQEGTYEQYF. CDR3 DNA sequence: TGTGCCAGCAGGGGACAGGAAGGGACCTACGAGCAGTACTTC.

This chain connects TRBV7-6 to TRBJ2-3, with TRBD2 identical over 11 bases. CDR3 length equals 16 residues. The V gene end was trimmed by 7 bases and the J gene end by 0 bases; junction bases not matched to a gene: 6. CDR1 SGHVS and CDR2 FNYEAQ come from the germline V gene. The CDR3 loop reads CASKPLAGASTDTQYF. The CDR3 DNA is TGTGCCAGCAAACCACTAGCGGGGGCTAGCACAGATACGCAGTATTTT. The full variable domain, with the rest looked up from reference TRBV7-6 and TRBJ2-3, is GAGVSQSPRYKVTKRGQDVALRCDPISGHVSLYWYRQALGQGPEFLTYFNYEAQQDKSGLPNDRFSAERPEGSISTLTIQRTEQRDSAMYRCASKPLAGASTDTQYFGPGTRLTVL.

The CDR3 loop reads CASSLQYEQYF. The CDR3 nucleotides read TGTGCCAGCTCACTTCAGTACGAGCAGTACTTC. The rearrangement uses TRBV18 and TRBJ2-7; unclear D gene. The ends were cut back, 4 bases at V and 4 bases at J, with 5 bases in the middle. The CDR3 contains 11 residues. CDR1 KGHSH and CDR2 LQKENI come from the germline V gene. Using reference TRBV18 and TRBJ2-7 for the parts outside the CDR3, the full variable domain is NAGVMQNPRHLVRRRGQEARLRCSPMKGHSHVYWYRQLPEEGLKFMVYLQKENIIDESGMPKERFSAEFPKEGPSILRIQQVVRGDSAAYFCASSLQYEQYFGPGTRLTVT.

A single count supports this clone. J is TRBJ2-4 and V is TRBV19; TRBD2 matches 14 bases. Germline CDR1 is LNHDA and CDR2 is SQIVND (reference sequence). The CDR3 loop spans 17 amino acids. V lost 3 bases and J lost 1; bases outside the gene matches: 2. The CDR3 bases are TGTGCCAGTAGTATGGGACTAGCGGGAGTGGCCAAAAACATTCAGTACTTC. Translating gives CASSMGLAGVAKNIQYF.